These T cell receptor beta chains were read from a single sample in a study of cytomegalovirus exposure and HLA in healthy donors. The repertoire was sequenced with immunoSEQ multiplex PCR; TCRdb's copy has only in-frame clones and lacks some. The sample lists 250,000 to 350,000 clones; more than 80% were seen once. The sequencing input was PBMCs. These receptors were obtained from a man aged 40-55 years in good health and CMV-seropositive. CDR3s include the opening cysteine and the closing phenylalanine or tryptophan. The order of the fields is J gene, V gene, clone size, D gene, CDR3 DNA, CDR3 protein. A D gene is named only where the DNA matches it firmly. Clone size, where shown, is once, few, many, or a class for clones that have expanded.

>TRBJ2-1|TRBV7-8|NA|TRBD2
TGTGCCAGCAGCTCCCGACGACTAGCGGGATTCTACAATGAGCAGTTCTTC
CASSSRRLAGFYNEQFF
>TRBJ2-1|TRBV5-3|NA|TRBD1
TGTGCCAGAAGCTTGGGCGGGACAGGGTACAATGAGCAGTTCTTC
CARSLGGTGYNEQFF
>TRBJ1-1|TRBV10-2|NA|NA
TGCGCCAGCAGCGGACAGAACACTGAAGCTTTCTTT
CASSGQNTEAFF
>TRBJ2-7|TRBV10-2|NA|TRBD2
TGCGCCAGCAGACCCGGGACTAGCGGCTACGAGCAGTACTTC
CASRPGTSGYEQYF
>TRBJ1-5|TRBV20-1|NA|NA
TGCAGTGCCAACAGGGCGCGGCCCCAGCATTTT
CSANRARPQHF
>TRBJ2-1|TRBV7-9|NA|NA
TGTGCCAGCAGCCCAACAACTAGTATGGTTACGAATGAGCAGTTCTTC
CASSPTTSMVTNEQFF
>TRBJ2-7|TRBV4-3|NA|NA
TGCGCCAGCAGCCAAGGGAATGCAGGGGTGGACGAGCAGTACTTC
CASSQGNAGVDEQYF
>TRBJ2-1|TRBV27|NA|TRBD2
TGTGCCAGCAGTTTCATAGCGGGAGGGCCCCATGAGCAGTTCTTC
CASSFIAGGPHEQFF
>TRBJ2-7|TRBV6-5|few|TRBD1
TGTGCCAGCAGTTCCCACCGGGACAGGGGAGGCGAGCAGTACTTC
CASSSHRDRGGEQYF
>TRBJ2-1|TRBV28|NA|NA
TGTGCCAGTACCCGTGCGGCGGGGCAGCTCACCTACAATGAGCAGTTCTTC
CASTRAAGQLTYNEQFF
>TRBJ1-4|TRBV5-1|NA|NA
TGCGCCAGCAGCTTGGGGCAGGGGTTGGCTGAAAAACTGTTTTTT
CASSLGQGLAEKLFF
>TRBJ2-1|TRBV10-3|NA|NA
TGTGCCACCGCAGGTGGAGGAACCTACAATGAGCAGTTCTTC
CATAGGGTYNEQFF